This T cell receptor beta chain was identified during a study of CXCR3-negative and CXCR3-positive naive CD8 T cells. Broader study findings: When CXCR3-positive naive cells were set against CXCR3-negative naive cells, the former had more hydrophobic TRB CDR3s.

5' RACE with UMI labels generated the TRB cDNA libraries. One entry per CDR3 protein, without DNA, is what TCRdb gives after re-calling the 5' RACE reads. Its table records some 60,000 distinct CDR3 sequences. A word on this clonotype: What it recognizes is unknown.

Germline V gene sequence: CDR1 SGHAT, CDR2 FQNNGV. CDR3 length equals 15 residues. The clonotype was recovered from a human donor in good health. Some clones in this sample may be carry-over from other donors' samples. The chain employs TRBV11-2 and TRBJ2-3. Sequencing was carried out using naive CXCR3+ CD8+ T cells from blood. Stated subset: CD45RO-CCR7+CD27+CD95- naive CD8+ T cells expressing CXCR3 (TNR3+). CDR3 amino acids: CASSPTGSAGDTQYF.